Presented here are 10 T cell receptor beta chains from one specimen sequenced in a study of CD8+CD57+ T cells in acquired aplastic anemia. Whoever was chosen for sequencing had shown CD8+CD57+ cell expansion by flow cytometry. The TCR beta profiling, which covered VDJ combination and CDR3 sequence, was carried out using genomic DNA as the template. TCRdb called the reads again in MiXCR, with one record for every CDR3 protein. This sample carries approximately 300,000 distinct CDR3 sequences, 56% of them seen once, and the ten largest clones take 1% to 1.5%. The sequenced material came from sorted CD4+, CD8+, or CD8+CD57+ T cells (not recorded which) from PBMCs. Receptors were obtained from a human donor with aplastic anemia.

The chain carries TRBV7-3 and TRBJ2-7, with 7 positions matching TRBD2. The better agreement between TRBJ2-5 and the DNA end casts doubt on the J call. This CDR3 has 13 amino acids. Germline CDR1 and CDR2: SGHTA and FQGTGA. CDR3 coding DNA: TGTGCCAGCAGCTCTCTAGCGGAAGAGACCCAGTACTTC. Protein sequence: CASSSLAEETQYF.

The chain employs TRBV7-2 and TRBJ1-2, with D perhaps matching TRBD1 (5 bases). Germline V gene lookup returns CDR1 SGHTA and CDR2 FQGNSA. The CDR3 is made up of 13 amino acids. V was shortened by 5 bases and J by 8 bases, with 15 bases between the two germline ends. CDR3 in amino acids: CASSLGRHRGYTF. Here the CDR3 DNA reads TGTGCCAGCAGCCTGGGACGGCATAGGGGCTACACCTTC.

This clonotype was seen once. The V call is TRBV24-1, the J call TRBJ2-2; D gene unclear. Per the germline V gene, CDR1 is KGHDR and CDR2 is SFDVKD. The CDR3 contains 15 residues. Trimming shortened V by 4 bases and J by 0 bases, and 8 bases separated the two germline ends. CDR3 sequence: CATSDPGPNTGELFF. CDR3 DNA: TGTGCCACCAGTGACCCAGGCCCGAACACCGGGGAGCTGTTTTTT.

This clonotype showed up many times. V usage is TRBV29-1 and J usage is TRBJ1-1; possibly TRBD1 for D (5 bases). From germline, CDR1 is SQVTM and CDR2 ANQGSEA. Trimming took off 2 bases at V and 1 base at J, with 8 bases between the two ends. The CDR3 extends over 13 amino acids. The CDR3 reads CSVERGTNTEAFF. The CDR3 coding sequence is TGCAGCGTTGAACGGGGGACGAACACTGAAGCTTTCTTT.

This clonotype was seen repeatedly, ten times or more. The V call is TRBV7-9, the J call TRBJ1-4; D is perhaps TRBD1 (5 bases). V dropped 2 bases and J dropped 6 bases, with 7 bases sitting between them. Germline V lookup: CDR1 SEHNR, CDR2 FQNEAQ (reference sequence). The CDR3 is 13 amino acids. The chain's CDR3 is CASSLRGDEKLFF. CDR3 in DNA: TGTGCCAGCAGCTTACGAGGGGATGAAAAACTGTTTTTT.

This clonotype has a count of ten or more. Here the CDR3 reads CASRSSGRHPYEQYF. DNA of the CDR3: TGTGCCAGCAGGAGCTCCGGGAGGCACCCCTACGAGCAGTACTTC. The chain combines TRBV12-3 or TRBV12-4 with TRBJ2-7, with 7 positions matching TRBD2. The length of the CDR3 is 15 residues. The J segment lost 2 bases and the V segment lost 6 bases, leaving 10 bases of the junction unmatched.

With respect to this clonotype: The junction does not match germline at one end; this may be a read error. The rearrangement uses TRBV11-1 and TRBJ1-1; 7 bases are shared with TRBD1. Germline loops: CDR1 SGHAT, CDR2 FQDESV (reference sequence). This CDR3 is built from 14 residues. The CDR3 DNA reads TGTGCCAGCAGCTCAGGGACAGTGACCACTGAAGCTTTCTTC. Translating gives CASSSGTVTTEAFF.

The J gene is TRBJ2-2, the V gene TRBV9; D not resolved. Deletions cut 0 bases from V and 7 bases from J, with 4 bases between. CDR3 length: 12 residues. CDR1 is SGDLS and CDR2 is YYNGEE in the germline V gene. This chain's CDR3 is CASSVEIGELFF. CDR3 sequence (DNA): TGTGCCAGCAGCGTAGAAATCGGGGAGCTGTTTTTT.

This clonotype was found once. The chain couples TRBV2 to TRBJ1-5, with D unresolved. The V gene lost 3 bases and the J gene lost 4 bases, with 10 bases spanning the gap. This CDR3 has 14 residues. Per germline, CDR1 SNHLY and CDR2 FYNNEI. CDR3 amino acids: CASSDSLWNQPQHF. In nucleotides, the CDR3 is TGTGCCAGCAGTGACAGCTTATGGAATCAGCCCCAGCATTTT.

The chain links TRBV11-2 to TRBJ2-7; D may be TRBD1 (6 bases). V was shortened by 4 bases and J by 2 bases, with 12 bases between the two germline ends. CDR3 length: 14 residues. From germline, CDR1 is SGHAT and CDR2 FQNNGV. The CDR3 nucleotides are TGTGCCAGCAGCTCGTCAGGGGACACCTACGAGCAGTACTTC. Its protein is CASSSSGDTYEQYF.